The 8 T cell receptor beta chains in this list originate from one sample, sequenced in a study of T cell clonotyping in hematopoietic cell transplantation. The table came from immunoSEQ multiplex PCR; TCRdb's copy has only in-frame clones and leaves some out. The sample has 9,500 to 12,000 clones, about 89% seen once. This sample comprised PBMCs, obtained 180 days after allogeneic stem cell transplant. The receptors were gathered from a male patient aged 55 to 69 who had an allogeneic stem cell transplant from an unrelated donor, so the T cells may come from the graft donor. Some clones in this sample may be carry-over from other donors' samples.

The chain couples TRBV7-2 to TRBJ1-3; D remains ambiguous. The V end was cut by 2 bases, the J end by 0 bases, with 11 bases between. There are 16 residues in the CDR3. CDR1 SGHTA and CDR2 FQGNSA come from the germline V gene. The CDR3 region is CASSLISPHSGNTIYF. CDR3 nucleotides: TGTGCCAGCAGCTTAATTTCCCCCCACTCTGGAAACACCATATATTTT.

The chain employs TRBV10-3 and TRBJ1-6; TRBD1 matches at 7 bases. Trimming removed 6 bases from V and 7 bases from J; junction bases left unmatched: 6. The germline gives CDR1 ENHRY, CDR2 SYGVKD. CDR3 length equals 14 residues. Here the CDR3 reads CAIRDRSLNSPLHF. The CDR3 coding sequence is TGTGCCATCAGGGACAGGAGCCTCAATTCACCCCTCCACTTT.

This chain links TRBV7-8 with TRBJ2-5; 7 positions agree with TRBD1. Germline lookup yields CDR1 SGHVS and CDR2 FQNEAQ. V was clipped by 6 bases and J by 0 bases; unmatched bases: 7. The CDR3 extends over 15 amino acids. The chain's CDR3 is CASRRQGSYQETQYF. CDR3 DNA sequence: TGTGCCAGCAGAAGACAGGGCTCGTACCAAGAGACCCAGTACTTC.

A single count supports this clone. The chain's CDR3 is CATSRDLTGPYEQYF. DNA for the CDR3: TGTGCCACCAGCAGAGATCTGACAGGCCCCTACGAGCAGTACTTC. This chain connects TRBV15 to TRBJ2-7; tentatively, D is TRBD1 (6 bases). The V gene's germline CDR1 is LNHNV and CDR2 YYDKDF (reference sequence). Trimming left V 0 bases short and J 2 bases short, with 11 bases between. The CDR3 consists of 15 residues.

The chain couples TRBV4-2 to TRBJ2-7; no firm D call. The V end lost 1 base, the J end lost 2 bases, and 12 bases lay between the germline ends. CDR3 length: 15 amino acids. Germline CDR1 and CDR2: LGHNA and YNFKEQ. The CDR3 protein is CASSQGIALTYEQYF. The CDR3 nucleotides read TGTGCCAGCAGCCAAGGAATAGCATTAACCTACGAGCAGTACTTC.

This chain uses TRBV6-5 with TRBJ2-7; TRBD2 is a possible D gene (5 bases). The CDR3 covers 12 residues. Germline V gives CDR1 MNHEY, CDR2 SVGAGI. The V end was cut by 5 bases, the J end by 3 bases, with 8 bases between. The CDR3 bases are TGTGCCAGCAGTCCCGCGGGCTACGAGCAGTACTTC. Residues: CASSPAGYEQYF.

The chain couples TRBV9 to TRBJ2-3; no reliable D call. V dropped 0 bases and J dropped 0 bases, with 8 bases sitting between them. Germline V gene lookup returns CDR1 SGDLS and CDR2 YYNGEE. The CDR3 sequence is 15 residues long. The CDR3 reads CASSVEGRSTDTQYF. DNA of the CDR3: TGTGCCAGCAGCGTAGAGGGCAGAAGCACAGATACGCAGTATTTT.

The V call is TRBV2, the J call TRBJ1-2, with TRBD1 as a possible D gene (5 bases). V was pared by 5 bases and J by 5 bases, with 27 bases between. The CDR3 has 18 amino acids. Germline V gene sequence: CDR1 SNHLY, CDR2 FYNNEI. CDR3 DNA sequence: TGTGCCAGCAGTAGACGGATATCGACAGACGATACGAAATATGGCTACACCTTC. Encoded protein: CASSRRISTDDTKYGYTF.